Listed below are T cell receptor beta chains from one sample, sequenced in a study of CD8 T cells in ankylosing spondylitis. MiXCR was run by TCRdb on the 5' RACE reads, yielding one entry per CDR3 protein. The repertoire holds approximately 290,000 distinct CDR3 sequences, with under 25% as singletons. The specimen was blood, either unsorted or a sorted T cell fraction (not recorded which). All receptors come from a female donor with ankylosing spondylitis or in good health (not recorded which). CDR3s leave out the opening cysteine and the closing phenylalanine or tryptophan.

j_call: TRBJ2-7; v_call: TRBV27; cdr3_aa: ASSGQFSSYEQY
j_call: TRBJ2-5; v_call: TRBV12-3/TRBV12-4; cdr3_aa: ASSSNRAQETQY
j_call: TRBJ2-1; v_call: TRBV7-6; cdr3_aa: ASSPLRLAGKEQF
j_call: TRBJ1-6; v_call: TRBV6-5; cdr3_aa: ASSYSTGPENSPLH
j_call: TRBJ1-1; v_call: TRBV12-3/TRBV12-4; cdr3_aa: ASSGTVEAF
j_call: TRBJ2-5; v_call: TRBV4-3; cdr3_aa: ASSQVAGGYRETQY
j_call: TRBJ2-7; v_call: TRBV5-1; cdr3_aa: ASSSDEPIYEQY
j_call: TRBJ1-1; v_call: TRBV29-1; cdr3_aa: SVALTGQPITEAF
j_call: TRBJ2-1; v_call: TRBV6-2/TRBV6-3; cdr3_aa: ASKQGLAGVEQF
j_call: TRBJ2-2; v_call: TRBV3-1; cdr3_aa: ASSHRDFYTGELF
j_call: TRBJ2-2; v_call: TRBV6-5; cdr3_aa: ASSSAGRDGELF
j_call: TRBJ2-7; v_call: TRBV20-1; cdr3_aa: SARVLAGNLNEQY
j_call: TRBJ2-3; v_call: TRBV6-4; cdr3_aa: ASSDRGFTDTQY
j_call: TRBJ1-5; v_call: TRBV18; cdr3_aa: ASSPVQGTDNQPQH
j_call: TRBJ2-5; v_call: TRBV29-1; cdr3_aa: SADETGQETQY
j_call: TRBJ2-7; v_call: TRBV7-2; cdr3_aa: ASRLTGGSSYEQY
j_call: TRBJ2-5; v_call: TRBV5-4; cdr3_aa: ASSVTAPEKETQY
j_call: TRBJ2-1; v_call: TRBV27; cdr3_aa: ASSFQRERGEQF
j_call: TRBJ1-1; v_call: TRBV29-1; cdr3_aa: SVANQVIAEAF
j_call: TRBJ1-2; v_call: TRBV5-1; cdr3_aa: ASSLVGRADGYT
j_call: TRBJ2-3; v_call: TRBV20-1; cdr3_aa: SARGWDWRTDTQY
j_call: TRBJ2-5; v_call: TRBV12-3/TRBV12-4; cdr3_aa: ASSSPGEQETQY
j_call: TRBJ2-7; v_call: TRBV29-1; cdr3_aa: SVRVTGGSYEQY
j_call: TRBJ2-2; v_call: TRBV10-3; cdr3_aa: AIRGLTNKRANTGELF
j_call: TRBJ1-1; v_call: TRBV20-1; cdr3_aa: SARAAAMVTEAF
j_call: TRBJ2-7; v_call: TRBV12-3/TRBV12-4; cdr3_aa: ASSLRGGRSAYEQY
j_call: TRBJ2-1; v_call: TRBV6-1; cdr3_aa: ASSKDRGPNEQF
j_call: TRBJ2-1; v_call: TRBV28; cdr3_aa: ASSPLIRPEQF
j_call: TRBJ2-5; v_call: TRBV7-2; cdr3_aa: ASSFGPAKTQY
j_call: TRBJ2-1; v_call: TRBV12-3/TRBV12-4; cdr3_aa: ASSWRLGTEQF
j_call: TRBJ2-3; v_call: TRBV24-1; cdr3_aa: ATREAEGTQY
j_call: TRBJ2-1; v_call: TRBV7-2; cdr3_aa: ASSLEVALGDDEQF
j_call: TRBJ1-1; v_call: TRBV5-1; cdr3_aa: ASSGHRPGDTEAF
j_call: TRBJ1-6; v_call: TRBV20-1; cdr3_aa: SARPPGRNSPLH
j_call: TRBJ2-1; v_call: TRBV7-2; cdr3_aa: ASSLGPGVANEQF
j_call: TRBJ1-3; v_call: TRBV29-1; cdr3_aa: SVLDRNSGNTIY
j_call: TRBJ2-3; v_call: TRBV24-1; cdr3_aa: ATSDFTGHTDTQY
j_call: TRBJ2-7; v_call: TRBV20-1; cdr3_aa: SARAVAPQGGTYEQY
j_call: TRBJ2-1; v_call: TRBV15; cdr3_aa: ATSKDSRRADEQF
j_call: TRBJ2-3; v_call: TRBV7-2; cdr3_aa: ASSPRPAGPTDTQY
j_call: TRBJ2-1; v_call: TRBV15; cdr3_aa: ATSAGLAGGMLYNEQF
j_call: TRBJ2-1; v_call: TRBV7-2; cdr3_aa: ASSLDGRSYNEQF
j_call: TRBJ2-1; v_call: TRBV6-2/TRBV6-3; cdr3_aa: ASSYNSLAGPSYNEQF
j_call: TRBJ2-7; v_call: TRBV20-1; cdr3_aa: SVRRIYEQY
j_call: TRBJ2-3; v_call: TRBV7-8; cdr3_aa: ASSLEASGNTDTQY
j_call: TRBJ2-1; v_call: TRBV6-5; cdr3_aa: ASSAHNEQF
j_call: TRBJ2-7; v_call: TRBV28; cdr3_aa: ASGIGTGQYEQY
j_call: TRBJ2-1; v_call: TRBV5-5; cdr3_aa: ASSWAAGETGEQF
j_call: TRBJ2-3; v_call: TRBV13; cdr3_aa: ASSSLREFMQY
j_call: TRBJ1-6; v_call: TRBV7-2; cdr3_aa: ASSLAKDSPLH
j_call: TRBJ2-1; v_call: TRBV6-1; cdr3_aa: ASSLLLAGGPNEQF
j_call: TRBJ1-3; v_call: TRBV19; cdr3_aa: AAGPSSGNTIY
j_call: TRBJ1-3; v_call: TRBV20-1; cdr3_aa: SAREDSGNTIY
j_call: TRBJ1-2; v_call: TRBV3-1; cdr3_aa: ASSQVGNRMNYGYT
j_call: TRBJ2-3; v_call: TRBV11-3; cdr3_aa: ASSFQHGDTQY
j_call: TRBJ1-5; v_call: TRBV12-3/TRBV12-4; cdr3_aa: ASSPTTGVQPQH
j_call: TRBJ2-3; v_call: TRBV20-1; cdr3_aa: SAPRGSGGTDTQY
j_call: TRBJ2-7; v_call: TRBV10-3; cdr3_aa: AISLRGGVSYEQY
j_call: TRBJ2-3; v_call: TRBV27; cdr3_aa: ASSPASVADTQY
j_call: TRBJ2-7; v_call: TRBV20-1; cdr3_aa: SARGSPIGYYEQY